The 30 T cell receptor beta chains presented below share a single source sample, sequenced in a study of neurological immune-mediated disorders. TCRdb independently ran MiXCR on the 5' RACE reads; one entry per CDR3 protein. Found here are some 50,000 distinct CDR3 sequences, over 15% of them singletons; the top ten hold 3.5% to 4.5%. Material: PBMCs. Every receptor here comes from a man aged 55 to 70 in good health.

This chain links TRBV19 with TRBJ2-1, with TRBD2 matching 7 bases. The J segment lost 8 bases and the V segment lost 5 bases, leaving 12 bases of the junction unmatched. CDR1 LNHDA and CDR2 SQIVND come from the germline V gene (reference sequence). This CDR3 has 15 residues. CDR3 bases: TGTGCCAGTAGTCATAGGACTAGGCCTCCCGATGAGCAGTTCTTC. Protein: CASSHRTRPPDEQFF.

As for this clonotype: The CDR3 end shows no conserved phenylalanine or tryptophan, and so a read error is likely. No DNA is shown, since the ends of the CDR3 on it are uncertain; the CDR3 is the one TCRdb lists. The genes are TRBV29-1 and TRBJ2-1; the D call TRBD2 from the table was never checked on the DNA. The germline gives CDR1 SQVTM, CDR2 ANQGSEA. The CDR3 spans 14 amino acids, including both terminal residues. CDR3 region: CSVEGTSSYNEQIL.

This clonotype was found many times. In DNA form, the CDR3 reads TGCAGTGCTAGACCGGGCGGCAGGCCTTCCGTGGATGGCTACACCTTC. This translates into CSARPGGRPSVDGYTF. The rearrangement uses TRBV20-1 and TRBJ1-2, with no clear D. This CDR3 has 16 amino acids. Germline loops: CDR1 DFQATT, CDR2 SNEGSKA (reference sequence). Trimming took 2 bases from V and 6 from J, leaving 22 bases between them.

This clonotype was seen repeatedly, ten times or more. This sequence joins TRBV11-2 and TRBJ2-1; 10 bases fit TRBD2. This CDR3 is 15 amino acids long. V trimming: 5 bases; J trimming: 4 bases; junction bases outside the gene matches: 5. Germline V gives CDR1 SGHAT, CDR2 FQNNGV. This chain's CDR3 is CASSPGTSVYNEQFF. The CDR3 coding sequence is TGTGCCAGCAGCCCCGGGACTAGCGTATACAATGAGCAGTTCTTC.

This clonotype was seen many times. The rearrangement uses TRBV5-1 and TRBJ2-7; 9 nucleotides align to TRBD1. V trimming: 4 bases; J trimming: 3 bases; junction bases outside the gene matches: 8. Germline-derived CDR1 and CDR2 are SGHRS and YFSETQ. The CDR3 is 15 amino acids. The CDR3 region has the DNA TGCGCCAGCAGCCTCATGGGACAGGGTAACTACGAGCAGTACTTC. Amino acids: CASSLMGQGNYEQYF.

This clonotype came up many times. V and J are TRBV7-8 and TRBJ2-6; no clear D gene. This CDR3 is built from 19 residues. Germline V gene sequence: CDR1 SGHVS, CDR2 FQNEAQ. V lost 1 base to trimming and J lost 0 bases, with 16 bases between them. The chain's CDR3 is CASSLVPDPGYSGANVLTF. CDR3 coding DNA: TGTGCCAGCAGCTTAGTCCCAGACCCAGGTTACTCTGGGGCCAACGTCCTGACTTTC. Drawing the rest from reference TRBV7-8 and TRBJ2-6, the complete variable domain is GAGVSQSPRYKVAKRGQDVALRCDPISGHVSLFWYQQALGQGPEFLTYFQNEAQLDKSGLPSDRFFAERPEGSVSTLKIQRTQQEDSAVYLCASSLVPDPGYSGANVLTFGAGSRLTVL.

About this clonotype itself: A junction boundary mismatches the germline segment, possibly from a read error. This sequence joins TRBV10-3 and TRBJ2-3; 10 bases are a match to TRBD2. Germline V gives CDR1 ENHRY, CDR2 SYGVKD. This CDR3 has 14 residues. CDR3 in amino acids: CSISSGGPPDTQYF. The CDR3, as DNA: TGCTCCATCAGTAGCGGGGGGCCCCCAGATACGCAGTATTTT.

This clonotype was observed many times. The CDR3 DNA reads TGTGCCAGCAGCTTGGAGGGCGCGATTGTGGGGGCCAACGTCCTGACTTTC. It encodes CASSLEGAIVGANVLTF. This sequence joins TRBV5-6 and TRBJ2-6; D is unclear. The V end lost 0 bases, the J end lost 4 bases, and 14 bases lay between the germline ends. In germline, CDR1 is SGHDT, CDR2 YYEEEE. The CDR3 runs 17 residues.

This clonotype showed up many times. V usage is TRBV24-1 and J usage is TRBJ2-1, with D possibly being TRBD2 (6 bases). CDR1 is KGHDR and CDR2 is SFDVKD in the germline V gene. The length of the CDR3 is 16 residues. V was clipped by 5 bases and J by 0 bases, with 13 bases between them. For the CDR3, the DNA is TGTGCCACCAGTGCGCGTAGCGGCAGCTCCTACAATGAGCAGTTCTTC. Its translation is CATSARSGSSYNEQFF.

Ten or more counts support this clonotype. The CDR3 spells CASSRPSSGEETQYF. DNA for the CDR3: TGTGCCAGCAGCCGACCTTCTAGCGGAGAAGAGACCCAGTACTTC. V gene TRBV6-5 combines with J gene TRBJ2-5, with 7 positions matching TRBD2. The CDR3 contains 15 residues. Trimming cost V 6 bases and J 3 bases; bases outside gene matches: 10. The V gene's germline CDR1 is MNHEY and CDR2 SVGAGI.

This clonotype was counted many times. The chain is built from TRBV20-1 and TRBJ2-1; 10 bases are shared with TRBD2. The germline CDR1 and CDR2 sequences are DFQATT and SNEGSKA (reference sequence). Trimming took 6 bases from V and 7 from J; bases not matched to a gene: 15. The CDR3 length is 16 residues. In DNA, the CDR3 is TGCAGTGCCCCGGGGAGCGGGAGGGCCAGGGGGAATGAGCAGTTCTTC. This sequence encodes CSAPGSGRARGNEQFF.

This clonotype has ten or more counts. The chain uses TRBV7-3 and TRBJ2-3, with D unclear. The length of the CDR3 is 15 residues. Per germline, CDR1 SGHTA and CDR2 FQGTGA. V lost 2 bases and J 5 bases, leaving 14 bases between the germline ends. CDR3 nucleotide sequence: TGTGCCAGCAGCTTAGGTGGGTCCCTGGGAGATACGCAGTATTTT. Protein sequence: CASSLGGSLGDTQYF.

This clonotype has at least ten counts. This chain uses TRBV5-1 with TRBJ2-7; 11 nucleotides line up with TRBD2. V lost 7 bases, J lost 7 bases, and 10 bases stayed unmatched. The CDR3 loop spans 14 amino acids. The germline CDR1 and CDR2 sequences are SGHRS and YFSETQ. CDR3 DNA sequence: TGCGCCAGCCGGCTGATGATAGCGGGAGGGGAGCAGTACTTC. Protein: CASRLMIAGGEQYF.

This clonotype has ten or more counts. The gene calls are TRBV7-2 and TRBJ1-6; D unclear. V was pared by 3 bases and J by 5 bases, with 8 bases between. CDR1 and CDR2 from the germline V gene are SGHTA and FQGNSA. This CDR3 is 14 amino acids long. In DNA, the CDR3 is TGTGCCAGCAGCTTTCGGGTGAATAATTCACCCCTCCACTTT. Translation: CASSFRVNNSPLHF.

This clonotype was found many times. The rearrangement links TRBV7-2 to TRBJ1-3; 8 bases match TRBD1. Germline CDR1 is SGHTA and CDR2 is FQGNSA. The CDR3 extends over 16 amino acids. J gave up 1 base and V 5 bases, and 7 bases lay outside the gene matches. CDR3 sequence (DNA): TGTGCCAGCAGCGGAAGGGACAGGAAATCTGGAAACACCATATATTTT. Its translation: CASSGRDRKSGNTIYF.

Ten or more counts support this clonotype. CDR3 in DNA: TGTGCCAGCAGTTCACAAGGCTACACCTTC. Protein sequence: CASSSQGYTF. This rearrangement joins TRBV28 to TRBJ1-2; D unresolved. V lost 4 bases, J lost 8 bases, and 5 bases lay in between. The CDR3 sequence is 10 residues long. Germline CDR1 reads MDHEN; CDR2 reads SYDVKM.

This clonotype was seen many times. The chain carries TRBV4-3 and TRBJ1-2, with TRBD1 as a possible D gene (6 bases). Germline CDR1 LGHNA, CDR2 YSLEER. Deletions cut 1 base from V and 0 bases from J, with 12 bases between. This CDR3 region has 16 residues. Written as DNA, the CDR3 is TGCGCCAGCAGCCAAGGGACAGCCAGACCTAACTATGGCTACACCTTC. The encoded protein is CASSQGTARPNYGYTF.

This clonotype was picked up many times. The chain uses TRBV7-9 and TRBJ1-6; D is perhaps TRBD1 (5 bases). The CDR3 totals 14 residues. The ends were cut back, 5 bases at V and 7 bases at J, with 12 bases in the middle. Germline-derived CDR1 and CDR2 are SEHNR and FQNEAQ (reference sequence). The DNA for the CDR3 is TGTGCCAGCAGCCAGGACATAAGGAATTCACCCCTCCACTTT. It codes for CASSQDIRNSPLHF.

This clonotype has at least ten counts. V and J are TRBV5-1 and TRBJ2-1; D is ambiguous. CDR3 length: 16 residues. V lost 4 bases, J lost 6 bases, and 20 bases lay in between. The germline CDR1 and CDR2 sequences are SGHRS and YFSETQ. As DNA, the CDR3 is TGCGCCAGCAGCCCGACTGGGTCGCCGACGGGCAATGAGCAGTTCTTC. Its protein is CASSPTGSPTGNEQFF.

This clonotype was found many times. This rearrangement joins TRBV6-6 to TRBJ2-7, with D uncertain. Germline V gene lookup returns CDR1 MNHNY and CDR2 SVGAGI (reference sequence). This CDR3 is built from 14 residues. The V gene lost 0 bases and the J gene lost 3 bases, with 9 bases spanning the gap. This chain's CDR3 is CASSYSSSSYEQYF. The CDR3 DNA sequence: TGTGCCAGCAGTTACTCGAGTTCTAGCTACGAGCAGTACTTC.

Judged by abundance, this clonotype is medium-sized. The chain has TRBV4-3 and TRBJ2-3; 8 positions match TRBD1. The CDR3 contains 16 residues. Germline V gene lookup returns CDR1 LGHNA and CDR2 YSLEER. With 0 bases clipped from V and 6 bases from J, the junction kept 8 bases outside the gene matches. The CDR3 reads CASSQDKGTGSDTQYF. CDR3 bases: TGCGCCAGCAGCCAAGATAAGGGGACAGGTTCGGATACGCAGTATTTT.

This clonotype was detected a few times. This rearrangement joins TRBV29-1 to TRBJ2-5, with no clear D. The CDR3 sequence is 10 residues long. V lost 7 bases to trimming and J lost 2 bases, with 5 bases between them. CDR1 and CDR2 from the germline V gene are SQVTM and ANQGSEA. CDR3 in DNA: TGCAGCGGCGGACAAGAGACCCAGTACTTC. This sequence encodes CSGGQETQYF.

As to this clonotype: A much larger clone differs from this one at a single base, so this may be a read error. The CDR3 nucleotides are TGTGCCAGCAGCGCGGTACAGGGGACTGAAGCTTTCTTT. It translates to CASSAVQGTEAFF. The chain has TRBV7-9 and TRBJ1-1; 7 bases align to TRBD1. The CDR3 runs 13 residues. J was trimmed by 5 bases and V by 5 bases; bases with no gene match: 5. From germline, CDR1 is SEHNR and CDR2 FQNEAQ (reference sequence).

The table lists this clonotype with many counts. The V and J genes are TRBV7-8 and TRBJ1-6; 8 bases match TRBD1. The CDR3 length is 17 residues. CDR1 and CDR2 (germline): SGHVS, FQNEAQ. The trim removed 4 bases at V and 7 bases at J, leaving 12 bases unmatched. CDR3 loop: CASSSRDRLPPNSPLHF. In DNA, the CDR3 is TGTGCCAGCAGCTCTAGGGACAGGCTACCACCGAATTCACCCCTCCACTTT.

This clonotype was recorded a few times. The rearrangement uses TRBV3-1 and TRBJ2-7, with D possibly TRBD2 on 5 matching bases. CDR3 length equals 13 residues. Germline lookup yields CDR1 LGHDT and CDR2 YNNKEL (reference sequence). Trimming removed 4 bases from V and 3 bases from J, with 10 bases in between. CDR3 sequence reads: CASSLPRGYEQYF. The DNA for the CDR3 is TGTGCCAGCAGCCTCCCCCGGGGCTACGAGCAGTACTTC.

Many counts were recorded for this clonotype. The rearrangement joins TRBV20-1 to TRBJ2-5, with 12 nucleotides matching TRBD2. The CDR3 spans 15 residues. Losses at the gene ends were 3 bases for V and 4 bases for J; bases not matched to a gene: 6. Germline-derived CDR1 and CDR2 are DFQATT and SNEGSKA (reference sequence). The CDR3 protein is CSASPTSGSLETQYF. In nucleotides, the CDR3 is TGCAGTGCTAGTCCGACTAGCGGGAGCCTAGAGACCCAGTACTTC.

This clonotype is categorized as medium-sized. The rearrangement links TRBV2 to TRBJ2-1; possible D gene TRBD1, 6 bases. V was cut by 6 bases and J by 9 bases, with 12 bases left in between. The germline V gene encodes CDR1 SNHLY and CDR2 FYNNEI. The length of the CDR3 is 12 residues. The CDR3 sequence is CASSPGVGEQFF. The CDR3 coding sequence is TGTGCCAGCAGCCCAGGGGTCGGTGAGCAGTTCTTC.

Worth noting for this clonotype: A much larger clone is a single base away; this may be a read error. This chain links TRBV15 with TRBJ2-5, with D unclear. Germline loops: CDR1 LNHNV, CDR2 YYDKDF (reference sequence). This CDR3 spans 13 amino acids. This CDR3 is CDTSRDDGETQYF. CDR3 sequence (DNA): TGTGACACCAGCAGAGACGACGGAGAGACCCAGTACTTC.

In its sample, this clonotype ranks as medium-sized. This chain connects TRBV5-6 to TRBJ2-3, with 7 bases identical to TRBD2. The germline gives CDR1 SGHDT, CDR2 YYEEEE. CDR3 length: 15 residues. V dropped 0 bases and J dropped 4; count of bases not matched to a gene: 5. CDR3 protein: CASSLVWRESDTQYF. CDR3 nucleotide sequence: TGTGCCAGCAGCTTGGTATGGCGGGAGTCAGATACGCAGTATTTT. Together with reference TRBV5-6 and TRBJ2-3, the CDR3 gives the full variable domain: DAGVTQSPTHLIKTRGQQVTLRCSPKSGHDTVSWYQQALGQGPQFIFQYYEEEERQRGNFPDRFSGHQFPNYSSELNVNALLLGDSALYLCASSLVWRESDTQYFGPGTRLTVL.

This clonotype has ten or more counts. This sequence joins TRBV7-2 and TRBJ1-3; D is unclear. CDR1 is SGHTA, CDR2 FQGNSA, per germline. The CDR3 sequence is 14 residues long. The V end was cut by 1 base, the J end by 4 bases, with 8 bases between. This CDR3 reads CASSLVNTGNTIYF. The CDR3 region has the DNA TGTGCCAGCAGCTTAGTTAACACCGGAAACACCATATATTTT.